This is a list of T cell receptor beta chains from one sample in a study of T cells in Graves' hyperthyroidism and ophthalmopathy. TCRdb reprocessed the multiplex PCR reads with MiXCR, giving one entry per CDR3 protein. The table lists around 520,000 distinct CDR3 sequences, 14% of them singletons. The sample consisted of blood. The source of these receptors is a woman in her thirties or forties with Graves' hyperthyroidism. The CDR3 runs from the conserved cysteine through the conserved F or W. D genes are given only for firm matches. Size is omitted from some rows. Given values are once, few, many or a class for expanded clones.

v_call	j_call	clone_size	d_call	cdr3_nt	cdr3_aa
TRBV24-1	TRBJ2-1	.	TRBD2	TGTGCCACCAGTGAATCCCCCAGCGGGAGCTCCTACAATGAGCAGTTCTTC	CATSESPSGSSYNEQFF
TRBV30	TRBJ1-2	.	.	TGTGCCTGGAGTGTATCCCTGGGCTATGGCCACACCTTC	CAWSVSLGYGHTF
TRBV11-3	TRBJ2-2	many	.	TGTGCCAGCAGCTTAGGGACAACGGGCACCGGGGAGCTGTTTTTT	CASSLGTTGTGELFF
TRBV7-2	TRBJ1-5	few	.	TGTGCCAGCAGCTTAGTATACGGGGCCGGCAATCAGCCCCAGCATTTT	CASSLVYGAGNQPQHF
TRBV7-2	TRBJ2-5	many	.	TGTGCCAGCAGCTTCCAGCGGGAAGAGACCCAGTACTTC	CASSFQREETQYF
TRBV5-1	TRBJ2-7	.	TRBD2	TGCGCCAGCAGCGAAAGGACTAGCGGGAATCGGCCCTACGAGCAGTACTTC	CASSERTSGNRPYEQYF
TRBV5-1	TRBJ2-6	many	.	TGCGCCAGCAGCTTGGAGTCTGGGGCCAACGTCCTGACTTTC	CASSLESGANVLTF
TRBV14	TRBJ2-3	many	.	TGTGCCAGCAGCCAAGCCTCCGGGACGGTGAACACAGATACGCAGTATTTT	CASSQASGTVNTDTQYF
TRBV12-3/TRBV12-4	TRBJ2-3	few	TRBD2	TGTGCCAGCAGCCCAGGGAGCGGGGTTACAGATACGCAGTATTTT	CASSPGSGVTDTQYF
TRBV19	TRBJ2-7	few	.	TGTGCCAGTAGTCAAACGGGAGGGGGCCCCTACGAGCAGTACTTC	CASSQTGGGPYEQYF
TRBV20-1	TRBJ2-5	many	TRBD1	TGCAGTGCTAGTCGTATGGCAGGGGGCGAAGAGACCCAGTACTTC	CSASRMAGGEETQYF
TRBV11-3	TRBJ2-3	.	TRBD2	TGTGCCAGCAGCAGACGGGTTCCGGGAGGGCACGGGACAGATACGCAGTATTTT	CASSRRVPGGHGTDTQYF
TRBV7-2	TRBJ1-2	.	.	TGTGCCAGCAGCCCCTCGCGTGACTATGGCTACACCTTC	CASSPSRDYGYTF
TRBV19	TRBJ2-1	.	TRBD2	TGTGCCAGTAGTACGAATAGCGGGAGTTCCTACAATGAGCAGTTCTTC	CASSTNSGSSYNEQFF
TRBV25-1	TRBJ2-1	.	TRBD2	TGTGCCAGCAGTGGAGAGACCCAGCGGGAGGGGATTGAGCAGTTCTTC	CASSGETQREGIEQFF
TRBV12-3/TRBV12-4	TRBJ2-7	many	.	TGTGCCAGCAGTTTATCCGTGGGCGGGGAGCAGTACTTC	CASSLSVGGEQYF
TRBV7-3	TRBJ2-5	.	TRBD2	TGTGCCAGCAGCTTAATGGGCGGGAGCGCAGAGACCCAGTACTTC	CASSLMGGSAETQYF
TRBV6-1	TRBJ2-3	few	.	TGTGCCAGCAGCCCACCGGTAGGGTCAGATACGCAGTATTTT	CASSPPVGSDTQYF
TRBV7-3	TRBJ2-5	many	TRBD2	TGTGCCAGCAGTCGAACCGGGACTAGCGGGAGAGAGACCCAGTACTTC	CASSRTGTSGRETQYF
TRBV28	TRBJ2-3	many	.	TGTGCCAGCACCGACGGGGTTGGGGGCCGTAGCACAGATACGCAGTATTTT	CASTDGVGGRSTDTQYF
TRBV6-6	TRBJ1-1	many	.	TGTGCCAGCAGTTACTCCCGGTCCACTGAAGCTTTCTTT	CASSYSRSTEAFF
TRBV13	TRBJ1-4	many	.	TGTGCCAGCAGCTTAAGGGCCCCAGGTGAAAAACTGTTTTTT	CASSLRAPGEKLFF
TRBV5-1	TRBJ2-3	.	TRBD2	TGCGCCAGCACCAGACTAGCGGGAGAGGTGGATACGCAGTATTTT	CASTRLAGEVDTQYF
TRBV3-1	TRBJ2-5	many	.	TGTGCCAGCAGCGTTAGTACAGGGCGGGAGACCCAGTACTTC	CASSVSTGRETQYF
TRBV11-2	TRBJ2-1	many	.	TGTGCCAGCAGCTTAGCCGGGAGTTTTGAGCAGTTCTTC	CASSLAGSFEQFF
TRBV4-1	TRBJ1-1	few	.	TGCGCCAGCAGCTCGAGGGGTCCTCCGAACACTGAAGCTTTCTTT	CASSSRGPPNTEAFF
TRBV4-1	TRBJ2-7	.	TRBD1	TGCGCCAGCAGCCTTACGGGACAGCAAACCTACGAGCAGTACTTC	CASSLTGQQTYEQYF
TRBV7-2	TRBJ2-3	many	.	TGTGCCAGCAGCTTATATCAAGGACCCGGAAGCACAGATACGCAGTATTTT	CASSLYQGPGSTDTQYF
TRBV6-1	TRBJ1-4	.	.	TGTGCCAGCAGTGAAACCGGGCAGAATAATGAAAAACTGTTTTTT	CASSETGQNNEKLFF
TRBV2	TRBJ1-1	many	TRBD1	TGTGCCAGCAGTGAAGAGGGCAGGGGGGTCACTGAAGCTTTCTTT	CASSEEGRGVTEAFF
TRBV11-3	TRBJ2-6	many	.	TGTGCCAGCAGCTCCACAGGGCTGGGGGCCAACGTCCTGACTTTC	CASSSTGLGANVLTF
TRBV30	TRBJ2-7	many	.	TGTGCCTGGAGTTCTAACAGCCCCGAGCAGTACTTC	CAWSSNSPEQYF
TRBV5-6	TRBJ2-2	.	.	TGTGCCAGCAGCTATTCTAGCGTCCCCGGGGAGCTGTTTTTT	CASSYSSVPGELFF
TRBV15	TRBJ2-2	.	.	TGTGCCACCAGCAGAGATGTCGGGGAGCTGTTTTTT	CATSRDVGELFF
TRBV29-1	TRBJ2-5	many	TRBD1	TGCAGCGCAAGACCGGGACAGGGAGGGGAGACCCAGTACTTC	CSARPGQGGETQYF
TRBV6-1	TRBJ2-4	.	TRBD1	TGTGCCAACATTCGGGACAGCCGAAACATTCAGTACTTC	CANIRDSRNIQYF
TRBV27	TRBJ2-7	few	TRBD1	TGTGCCAGCACCAAAGTAGGAAGACAGGGGTACGAGCAGTACTTC	CASTKVGRQGYEQYF
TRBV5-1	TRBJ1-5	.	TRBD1	TGCGCCAGCAGCTTAGGGACAGGGATCAATCAGCCCCAGCATTTT	CASSLGTGINQPQHF
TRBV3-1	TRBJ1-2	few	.	TGTGCCAGCAGCCAAGAGGGGCCAATCTTAAACTATGGCTACACCTTC	CASSQEGPILNYGYTF
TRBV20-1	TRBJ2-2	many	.	TGCAGTGCTTCCGCGGGACCCACGAACACCGGGGAGCTGTTTTTT	CSASAGPTNTGELFF
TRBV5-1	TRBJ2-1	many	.	TGCGCCAGCAGCTCAACCGGTGCAGGGACTCCATACAATGAGCAGTTCTTC	CASSSTGAGTPYNEQFF
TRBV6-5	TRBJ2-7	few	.	TGTGCCAGCAGTTACTCGGTTGGGGTAGCGGAAACCTACGAGCAGTACTTC	CASSYSVGVAETYEQYF
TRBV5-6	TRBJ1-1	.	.	TGTGCCAGCAGCTTGGGACATATATTTTCGAACACTGAAGCTTTCTTT	CASSLGHIFSNTEAFF
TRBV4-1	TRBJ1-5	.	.	TGCGCCAGCAGTGGCGGGGGCGTCGGGCAGCCCCAGCATTTT	CASSGGGVGQPQHF
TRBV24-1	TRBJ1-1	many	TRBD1	TGTGCCACCAGTGATTCGGGACAGTTGGGGGAAGCTTTCTTT	CATSDSGQLGEAFF
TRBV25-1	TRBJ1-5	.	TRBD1	TGTGCCAGCAGTGAGACAGGGGAACGTCAGCCCCAGCATTTT	CASSETGERQPQHF